This T cell receptor beta chain was profiled in a study of T cell repertoires in cytomegalovirus infection. Study as a whole: Public TCR beta signatures provided an indication of both CMV infection and a matching HLA type.

Each CDR3 protein is one row after TCRdb ran MiXCR on the reads. The sample comprises fewer than 250,000 distinct CDR3 sequences, roughly 12% of which are singletons, and under 2% rests with the top ten. CDR1 is MNHEY, CDR2 SVGAGI, per germline. The ends were cut back, 2 bases at V and 0 bases at J, with 8 bases in the middle. This CDR3 has 16 amino acids. This clonotype has a handful of counts. Specimen: PBMCs. The rearrangement joins TRBV6-5 to TRBJ2-6; D gene ambiguous. This TCR derives from a human donor in good health (CMV status not recorded). Some clones in this sample may be carry-over from other donors' samples. CDR3 in amino acids: CASSYTDASGANVLTF. CDR3 nucleotide sequence: TGTGCCAGCAGTTACACGGACGCCTCTGGGGCCAACGTCCTGACTTTC.